The 27 T cell receptor beta chains below come from one sample, sequenced in a study of T-cell memory formation after mild COVID-19. One entry per CDR3 protein, called by TCRdb with MiXCR from the 5' RACE reads. The sample consists of approximately 400,000 distinct CDR3 sequences, 24% of them appearing once. Material for sequencing was PBMCs or a T cell subset sorted from them (not recorded which). These receptors all stem from an adult woman who had mild COVID-19 (a few samples of this study predate the infection). Cell type and time point are not known.

The chain carries TRBV4-1 and TRBJ1-1; 8 nucleotides agree with TRBD1. Germline V gene sequence: CDR1 MGHRA, CDR2 YSYEKL. The V segment lost 6 bases and the J segment 5 bases; nucleotides outside the gene matches: 14. The CDR3 is 16 residues long. DNA for the CDR3: TGCGCCAGCAGACCCGGGCCGGACAGGGATGCGACTGAAGCTTTCTTT. Protein: CASRPGPDRDATEAFF.

This chain joins TRBV18 and TRBJ1-1, with 7 positions matching TRBD1. This CDR3 spans 14 amino acids. From germline, CDR1 is KGHSH and CDR2 LQKENI. The trim removed 2 bases at V and 2 bases at J, leaving 2 bases unmatched. CDR3 loop: CASSPDRDNTEAFF. CDR3 nucleotide sequence: TGTGCCAGCTCACCAGACAGGGACAACACTGAAGCTTTCTTT.

The chain recombines TRBV9 with TRBJ1-6, with 7 bases identical to TRBD1. The CDR3 totals 16 residues. Germline V CDR1 and CDR2: SGDLS, YYNGEE. J gave up 6 bases and V 4 bases, and 10 bases lay outside the gene matches. The CDR3 loop reads CASSPRAQGINSPLHF. The CDR3 bases are TGTGCCAGCAGCCCTAGGGCACAGGGGATTAATTCACCCCTCCACTTT. Supplemented by reference TRBV9 and TRBJ1-6, the full variable domain reads DSGVTQTPKHLITATGQRVTLRCSPRSGDLSVYWYQQSLDQGLQFLIQYYNGEERAKGNILERFSAQQFPDLHSELNLSSLELGDSALYFCASSPRAQGINSPLHFGNGTRLTVT.

The chain links TRBV20-1 to TRBJ2-5; 8 bases map to TRBD1. The germline gives CDR1 DFQATT, CDR2 SNEGSKA (reference sequence). The CDR3 extends over 16 amino acids. The J segment lost 1 base and the V segment lost 2 bases, leaving 9 bases of the junction unmatched. DNA for the CDR3: TGCAGTGCTAGACCCTGGACAGGGTCTTTCCAAGAGACCCAGTACTTC. This sequence encodes CSARPWTGSFQETQYF.

V and J are TRBV7-3 and TRBJ1-1; 8 nucleotides agree with TRBD1. CDR3 length: 15 amino acids. The V gene's germline CDR1 is SGHTA and CDR2 FQGTGA. V dropped 2 bases and J dropped 2; count of bases not matched to a gene: 4. The CDR3 reads CASSLGTGLNTEAFF. Here the CDR3 DNA reads TGTGCCAGCAGCTTAGGGACAGGCCTCAACACTGAAGCTTTCTTT.

This sequence joins TRBV3-1 and TRBJ2-1, with D possibly called TRBD1 or TRBD2 (6 bases each). The germline V gene encodes CDR1 LGHDT and CDR2 YNNKEL (reference sequence). V lost 1 base, J lost 11 bases, and 18 bases lay in between. The length of the CDR3 is 15 residues. Here the CDR3 reads CASSQGGGHGGKQFF. Here the CDR3 DNA reads TGTGCCAGCAGCCAAGGTGGGGGACACGGAGGGAAGCAGTTCTTC.

The V gene is TRBV12-3 or TRBV12-4, the J gene TRBJ2-5, with a weak D call TRBD2 (5 bases). Between the trimmed V and J ends, which lost 3 bases and 2 bases, there was a span of 19 bases. The CDR3 runs 17 residues. The CDR3 DNA is TGTGCCAGCAGTTTGGGAGTGGGTTTGGGGTTACAAGAGACCCAGTACTTC. Its translation is CASSLGVGLGLQETQYF.

This clonotype has a handful of counts. The chain uses TRBV7-3 and TRBJ2-3, with 8 bases identical to TRBD2. The CDR3 consists of 16 residues. V gave up 5 bases and J gave up 0 bases; unmatched junction bases: 7. Per the germline V gene, CDR1 is SGHTA and CDR2 is FQGTGA. The CDR3, as DNA: TGTGCCAGCAGCCCCAATAGCGGGACTAGCACAGATACGCAGTATTTT. This encodes CASSPNSGTSTDTQYF.

V and J are TRBV7-3 and TRBJ1-2, with D unresolved. The V end was cut by 5 bases, the J end by 2 bases, with 15 bases between. The CDR3 covers 15 residues. CDR1 SGHTA and CDR2 FQGTGA come from the germline V gene. Written as DNA, the CDR3 is TGTGCCAGCAGCCCCGGGCCACAGACAAACTATGGCTACACCTTC. It is translated as CASSPGPQTNYGYTF.

CDR3 sequence: CSYYSSTDTQYF. CDR3 nucleotide sequence: TGCAGCTACTACTCATCCACAGATACGCAGTATTTT. V and J are TRBV29-1 and TRBJ2-3; D ambiguous. V lost 8 bases and J 2 bases, leaving 11 bases between the germline ends. Germline V gives CDR1 SQVTM, CDR2 ANQGSEA. This CDR3 is 12 amino acids long.

The genes are TRBV30 and TRBJ2-1; no reliable D call. CDR3 length: 13 residues. The ends were cut back, 0 bases at V and 0 bases at J, with 3 bases in the middle. Germline loops: CDR1 GTSNPN, CDR2 SVGIG (reference sequence). This CDR3 reads CAWSVISYNEQFF. CDR3 nucleotide sequence: TGTGCCTGGAGTGTAATCTCCTACAATGAGCAGTTCTTC.

The J gene is TRBJ1-5, the V gene TRBV20-1; tentatively, D is TRBD1 (5 bases). The CDR3 is 13 amino acids. In germline, CDR1 is DFQATT, CDR2 SNEGSKA (reference sequence). CDR3 DNA: TGCAGCGGGACCGAAAGTCCCAATCAGCCCCAGCATTTT. Its protein is CSGTESPNQPQHF.

The genes are TRBV3-1 and TRBJ1-3, with D unresolved. V lost 0 bases, J lost 0 bases, and 6 bases lay in between. This CDR3 region has 15 residues. CDR1 and CDR2 from the germline V gene are LGHDT and YNNKEL (reference sequence). This chain's CDR3 is CASSQERVSGNTIYF. As DNA, the CDR3 is TGTGCCAGCAGCCAAGAGCGAGTCTCTGGAAACACCATATATTTT.

This clonotype was recorded a few times. This chain's CDR3 is CASSPGSRGEQYF. DNA of the CDR3: TGCGCCAGCAGCCCCGGTAGCAGGGGAGAGCAGTACTTC. The chain has TRBV5-1 and TRBJ2-7; D is perhaps TRBD1 (6 bases). CDR1 and CDR2 (germline): SGHRS, YFSETQ. V was trimmed by 4 bases and J by 7 bases, leaving 15 bases between them. The CDR3 loop spans 13 amino acids.

This clonotype was seen a few times. V gene TRBV7-3 combines with J gene TRBJ1-1, with D maybe TRBD1 (5 bases). The CDR3 totals 13 residues. V was pared by 4 bases and J by 6 bases, with 12 bases between. Germline-derived CDR1 and CDR2 are SGHTA and FQGTGA. CDR3 protein: CASSSNQGAEAFF. As DNA, the CDR3 is TGTGCCAGCAGCTCCAATCAGGGCGCTGAAGCTTTCTTT.

This clonotype turned up a few times. The J gene is TRBJ2-7, the V gene TRBV4-1, with no clear D. The CDR3 consists of 16 residues. V lost 0 bases and J 1 base, leaving 13 bases between the germline ends. Germline V gene lookup returns CDR1 MGHRA and CDR2 YSYEKL. The chain's CDR3 is CASSQDRAALSYEQYF. The CDR3 DNA reads TGCGCCAGCAGCCAAGATAGGGCAGCTTTATCCTACGAGCAGTACTTC.

V usage is TRBV6-2 or TRBV6-3 and J usage is TRBJ2-7, with TRBD1 as a possible D gene (6 bases). This CDR3 region has 15 residues. The germline V and J ends were trimmed by 6 bases and 3 bases, with 18 bases remaining between them. Germline loops: CDR1 MNHEY, CDR2 SVGEGT. CDR3 nucleotide sequence: TGTGCCAGCAGCCCTCCATATGACAGGAGCTACGAGCAGTACTTC. This gives the protein CASSPPYDRSYEQYF.

The chain recombines TRBV4-2 with TRBJ2-7; TRBD2 matches 7 bases. From germline, CDR1 is LGHNA and CDR2 YNFKEQ. Germline trimming cut 0 bases from V and 5 bases from J; bases unmatched to any gene: 7. The CDR3 is 15 amino acids. The CDR3 spells CASSQDRLALDEQYF. CDR3 sequence (DNA): TGTGCCAGCAGCCAAGATAGACTAGCCCTGGACGAGCAGTACTTC.

The chain joins TRBV4-2 to TRBJ2-7, with 9 bases identical to TRBD2. Germline V lookup: CDR1 LGHNA, CDR2 YNFKEQ. V lost 3 bases, J lost 1 base, and 10 bases stayed unmatched. This CDR3 comprises 17 residues. CDR3 amino acids: CASSQYRLAEFSYEQYF. CDR3 coding DNA: TGTGCCAGCAGCCAGTACAGACTAGCGGAATTTTCCTACGAGCAGTACTTC.

This chain connects TRBV13 to TRBJ1-1; D uncertain. The CDR3 is 13 amino acids. V lost 4 bases to trimming and J lost 6 bases, with 12 bases between them. Germline V CDR1 and CDR2: PRHDT, FYEKMQ (reference sequence). The CDR3 loop is CASSSGVAAEAFF. The CDR3 DNA follows: TGTGCCAGCAGCTCCGGGGTGGCCGCTGAAGCTTTCTTT.

The gene calls are TRBV19 and TRBJ1-1; 7 nucleotides match TRBD1. Germline CDR1 LNHDA, CDR2 SQIVND (reference sequence). J lost 1 base, V lost 5 bases, and 13 bases had no gene match. This CDR3 region has 17 residues. The CDR3 DNA reads TGTGCCAGTAGTCGGAACAGACCGGGACAGCGGAACACTGAAGCTTTCTTT. Amino acids: CASSRNRPGQRNTEAFF.

The V call is TRBV3-1, the J call TRBJ2-3, with D possibly matching TRBD2 (6 bases). There are 13 residues in the CDR3. Trimming cost V 1 base and J 4 bases, with 6 bases left between them. The germline V gene encodes CDR1 LGHDT and CDR2 YNNKEL (reference sequence). The CDR3 protein is CASSQGLADTQYF. As DNA, the CDR3 is TGTGCCAGCAGCCAAGGACTAGCAGATACGCAGTATTTT.

This chain uses TRBV4-3 with TRBJ2-1, with D possibly being TRBD2 (5 bases). Germline CDR1 is LGHNA and CDR2 is YSLEER. CDR3 length equals 16 residues. The V end was cut by 1 base, the J end by 2 bases, with 12 bases between. The CDR3 here is CASSQGRTGPYNEQFF. Here the CDR3 DNA reads TGCGCCAGCAGCCAAGGTCGGACTGGCCCCTACAATGAGCAGTTCTTC.

This clonotype has a handful of counts. The chain joins TRBV4-3 to TRBJ2-1; 9 nucleotides line up with TRBD2. From germline, CDR1 is LGHNA and CDR2 YSLEER. CDR3 size: 16 residues. V dropped 0 bases and J dropped 2; count of bases not matched to a gene: 2. CDR3: CASSQDKRGAYNEQFF. The CDR3, as DNA: TGCGCCAGCAGCCAAGATAAGCGGGGGGCCTACAATGAGCAGTTCTTC.

The chain uses TRBV6-5 and TRBJ1-1; no clear D gene. V lost 6 bases and J lost 6, with 8 bases in between. Per the germline V gene, CDR1 is MNHEY and CDR2 is SVGAGI. This CDR3 region has 11 residues. The CDR3 bases are TGTGCCAGCAGCGACGGACCTGAAGCTTTCTTT. It specifies CASSDGPEAFF.

The sample holds a few counts of this clonotype. V usage is TRBV4-3 and J usage is TRBJ2-7; perhaps TRBD2 as D (6 bases). Germline CDR1 and CDR2: LGHNA and YSLEER. The V end lost 0 bases, the J end lost 7 bases, and 22 bases lay between the germline ends. This CDR3 spans 17 amino acids. CDR3 coding DNA: TGCGCCAGCAGCCAAGATCCCCGAGGAGGGTCCATGATGGAGCAGTACTTC. It is translated as CASSQDPRGGSMMEQYF.

The rearrangement links TRBV20-1 to TRBJ1-1; D is unresolved. Trimming shortened V by 6 bases and J by 0 bases, and 8 bases separated the two germline ends. Per germline, CDR1 DFQATT and CDR2 SNEGSKA (reference sequence). CDR3 length: 12 residues. The CDR3 DNA reads TGCAGTGCCGGGAGTCTGAACACTGAAGCTTTCTTT. This codes for CSAGSLNTEAFF.